This T cell receptor (beta chain) originates from a study of OX40 agonist ivuxolimab in advanced cancers. At the level of the whole study: Ivuxolimab, which targeted the costimulatory receptor OX40 (CD134), was an agonistic, fully human IgG2 monoclonal antibody. Peripheral TCRbeta sequencing was intended to test whether TCR sequence diversity was altered and clonal T-cell expansion was caused by ivuxolimab. Of the approximately 54 patients in dose escalation, some 20 had hepatocellular carcinoma, about 15 had melanoma, 9 had renal cell carcinoma and 9 had head and neck cancer. Prior anti-PD-1, anti-PD-L1 or anti-CTLA-4 therapy was permitted, and approximately 40% of dose-escalation patients had received checkpoint inhibitors. The dose-escalation cohort was 82.7% male with a mean age of about 58 years, ranging from roughly 23 to 90. Intravenous ivuxolimab was administered to patients every 2 weeks at six dose levels: 0.01, 0.1, 0.3, 1.5, 3 and 10 mg/kg. Partial responses occurred in three dose-escalation patients, of whom one had hepatocellular carcinoma and two had cutaneous melanoma. The paper reports the monotherapy dose-escalation portion (N of about 47 patients) of the phase I ivuxolimab trial. Summary of the overall study and its limitations: At doses from 0.1 to 3.0 mg/kg, clonal expansion was seen in both CD4+ and CD8+ blood T cells between baseline and week 6. Low levels of normalized T-cell clonal expansion were also seen in some nonresponding patients. In the 0.1-3.0 mg/kg groups, partial responders had among the lowest normalized peripheral clonal expansion, particularly in CD8+ T cells. On average, CD8+ T cells showed more expanded clones than CD4+ T cells after ivuxolimab. Which antigens the clonally expanded peripheral T cells were specific for was not determined.

The trial excluded patients who had a history of autoimmune disease or who were on systemic immunosuppression. In every dose cohort, peripheral blood was drawn for TCR sequencing at baseline, cycle 4 day 1, and cycle 7 day 1. The samples were taken from a phase I, first-in-human, multicenter, open-label dose-escalation trial of ivuxolimab. Adults with locally advanced or metastatic head and neck squamous cell, hepatocellular, melanoma or renal cell carcinoma were enrolled in the trial. CD4+ and CD8+ T cells were sorted separately from peripheral blood before TCR sequencing. For sequencing of the TCRbeta CDR3 region, genomic DNA was extracted from the sorted cells. The immunoSEQ Assay was used to sequence the TCRbeta CDR3 regions. TCRdb carries this immuneACCESS record with in-frame sequences only. Its versions omit some clonotypes, under half of them owing to an unresolved V gene in the studies checked, with the rest unexplained. Across this sample there are 65,000 to 100,000 clones, with about 86% seen only once. The ten largest clones capture more than 6% of the sample.

A word on this clone: Its binding antigen is unknown. Base qualities were left out, and no much larger clone turns up one base away.

Inclusive of the bounding cysteine and phenylalanine, the CDR3 is 14 residues long. This entry keeps only the CDR3 DNA: 42 bases, framed from base 1. The germline ends are 14 bases apart after V is trimmed by 5 bases and J by 6 bases. Reading the germline V gene (reference sequence) gives CDR1 LNHDA and CDR2 SQIVND. The chain was built from TRBV19 and TRBJ1-5, and TRBD1 may be the D gene, going by 6 matching bases. This TCR was recovered from an adult with an advanced solid tumor such as melanoma, head and neck, liver or kidney cancer. The sequenced sample was CD4+ or CD8+ T cells sorted from blood, obtained in a trial of the OX40 agonist ivuxolimab. CDR3 protein: CASSAQGESQPQHF. In nucleotides, the sequence is TGTGCCAGTAGTGCACAGGGCGAAAGTCAGCCCCAGCATTTT.